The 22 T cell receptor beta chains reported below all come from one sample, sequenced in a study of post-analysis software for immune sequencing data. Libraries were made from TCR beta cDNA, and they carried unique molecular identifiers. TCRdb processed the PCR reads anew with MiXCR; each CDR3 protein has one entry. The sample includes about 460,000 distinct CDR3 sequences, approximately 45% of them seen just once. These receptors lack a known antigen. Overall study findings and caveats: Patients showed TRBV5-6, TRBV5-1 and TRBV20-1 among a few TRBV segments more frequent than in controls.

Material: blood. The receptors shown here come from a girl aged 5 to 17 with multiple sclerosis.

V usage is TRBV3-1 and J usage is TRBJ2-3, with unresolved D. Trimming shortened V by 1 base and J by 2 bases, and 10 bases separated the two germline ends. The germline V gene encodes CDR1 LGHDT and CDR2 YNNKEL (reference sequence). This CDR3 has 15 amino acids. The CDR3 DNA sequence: TGTGCCAGCAGCCAAGCTCGGACCTACACAGATACGCAGTATTTT. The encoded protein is CASSQARTYTDTQYF.

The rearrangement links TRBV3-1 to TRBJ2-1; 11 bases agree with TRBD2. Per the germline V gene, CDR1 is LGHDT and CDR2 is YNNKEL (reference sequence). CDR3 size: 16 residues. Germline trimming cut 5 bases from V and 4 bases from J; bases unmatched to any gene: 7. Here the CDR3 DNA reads TGTGCCAGCAGCATACGGACTAGCGGGTTTTACAATGAGCAGTTCTTC. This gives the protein CASSIRTSGFYNEQFF.

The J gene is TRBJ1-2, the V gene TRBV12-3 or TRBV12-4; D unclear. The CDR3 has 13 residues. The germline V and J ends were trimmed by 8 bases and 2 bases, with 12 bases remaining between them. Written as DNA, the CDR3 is TGTGCCAGCGTAGGTACAGCCAACTATGGCTACACCTTC. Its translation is CASVGTANYGYTF.

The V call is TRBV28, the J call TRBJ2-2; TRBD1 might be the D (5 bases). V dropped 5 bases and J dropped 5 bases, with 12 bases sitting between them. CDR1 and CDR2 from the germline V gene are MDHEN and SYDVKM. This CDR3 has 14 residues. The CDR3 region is CASSPWTRTGELFF. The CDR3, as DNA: TGTGCCAGCAGTCCATGGACACGGACCGGGGAGCTGTTTTTT.

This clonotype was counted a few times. As DNA, the CDR3 is TGCGCCAGCAGCTTGGCCCCAGGGGACAATGAGCAGTTCTTC. Translation gives CASSLAPGDNEQFF. V and J are TRBV5-1 and TRBJ2-1; D might be TRBD1 (6 bases). V gave up 0 bases and J gave up 5 bases, with 9 bases separating them. The CDR3 length is 14 residues. CDR1 and CDR2 (germline): SGHRS, YFSETQ.

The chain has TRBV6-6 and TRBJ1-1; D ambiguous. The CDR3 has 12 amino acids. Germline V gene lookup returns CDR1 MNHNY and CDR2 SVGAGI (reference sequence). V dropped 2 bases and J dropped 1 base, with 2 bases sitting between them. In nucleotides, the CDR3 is TGTGCCAGCAGTTACAAGAACACTGAAGCTTTCTTT. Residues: CASSYKNTEAFF.

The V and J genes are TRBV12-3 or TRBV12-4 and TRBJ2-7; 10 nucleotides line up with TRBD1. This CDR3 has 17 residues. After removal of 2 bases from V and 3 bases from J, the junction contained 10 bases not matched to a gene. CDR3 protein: CASSLSISGTGVYEQYF. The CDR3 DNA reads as TGTGCCAGCAGTTTAAGTATCTCCGGGACAGGGGTCTACGAGCAGTACTTC.

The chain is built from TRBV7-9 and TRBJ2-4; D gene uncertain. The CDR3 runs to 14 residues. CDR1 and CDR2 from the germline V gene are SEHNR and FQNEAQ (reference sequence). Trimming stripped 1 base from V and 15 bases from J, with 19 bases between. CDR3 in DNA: TGTGCCAGCAGCTTAGGGGTGGCACCGGTCGAATGGTACTTC. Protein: CASSLGVAPVEWYF. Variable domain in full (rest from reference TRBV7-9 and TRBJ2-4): DTGVSQNPRHKITKRGQNVTFRCDPISEHNRLYWYRQTLGQGPEFLTYFQNEAQLEKSRLLSDRFSAERPKGSFSTLEIQRTEQGDSAMYLCASSLGVAPVEWYFGAGTRLSVL.

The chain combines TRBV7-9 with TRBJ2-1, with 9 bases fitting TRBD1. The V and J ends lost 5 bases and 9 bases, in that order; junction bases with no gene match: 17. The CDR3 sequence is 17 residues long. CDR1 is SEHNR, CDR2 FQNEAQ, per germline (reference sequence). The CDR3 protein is CASSPRTGDGIQGEQFF. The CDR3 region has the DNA TGTGCCAGCAGCCCCCGGACAGGGGATGGTATACAGGGTGAGCAGTTCTTC.

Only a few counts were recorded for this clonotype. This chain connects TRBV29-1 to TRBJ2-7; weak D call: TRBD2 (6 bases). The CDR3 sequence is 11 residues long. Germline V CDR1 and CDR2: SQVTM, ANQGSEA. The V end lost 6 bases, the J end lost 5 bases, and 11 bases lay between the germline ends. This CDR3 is CSVTGGNEQYF. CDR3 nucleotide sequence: TGCAGCGTCACCGGGGGAAACGAGCAGTACTTC.

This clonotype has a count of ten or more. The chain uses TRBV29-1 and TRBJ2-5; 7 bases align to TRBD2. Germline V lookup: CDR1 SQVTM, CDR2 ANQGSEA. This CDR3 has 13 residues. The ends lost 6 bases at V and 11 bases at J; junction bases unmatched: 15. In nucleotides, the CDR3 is TGCAGCGTCGGACCCGCGGGAGTCGGAGAGCAGTACTTC. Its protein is CSVGPAGVGEQYF.

The CDR3 sequence is CSGGLAGAYEQYF. Written as DNA, the CDR3 is TGCAGTGGCGGACTAGCGGGAGCTTACGAGCAGTACTTC. The genes are TRBV20-1 and TRBJ2-7; 13 positions match TRBD2. The J segment lost 4 bases and the V segment lost 7 bases, leaving 4 bases of the junction unmatched. CDR3 length: 13 residues. Germline loops: CDR1 DFQATT, CDR2 SNEGSKA (reference sequence).

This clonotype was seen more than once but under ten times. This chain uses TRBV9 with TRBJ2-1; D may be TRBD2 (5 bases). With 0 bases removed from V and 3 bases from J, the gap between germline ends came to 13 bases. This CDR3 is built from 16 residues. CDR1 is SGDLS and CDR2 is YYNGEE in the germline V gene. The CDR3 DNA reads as TGTGCCAGCAGCGTAGAAGGGTGGACTGACTACAATGAGCAGTTCTTC. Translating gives CASSVEGWTDYNEQFF.

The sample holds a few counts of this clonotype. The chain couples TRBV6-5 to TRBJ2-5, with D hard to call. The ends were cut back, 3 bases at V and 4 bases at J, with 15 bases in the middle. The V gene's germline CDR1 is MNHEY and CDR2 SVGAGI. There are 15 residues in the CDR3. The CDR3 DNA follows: TGTGCCAGCAGTTATCATTCGAGTAGGTCAGAGACCCAGTACTTC. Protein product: CASSYHSSRSETQYF.

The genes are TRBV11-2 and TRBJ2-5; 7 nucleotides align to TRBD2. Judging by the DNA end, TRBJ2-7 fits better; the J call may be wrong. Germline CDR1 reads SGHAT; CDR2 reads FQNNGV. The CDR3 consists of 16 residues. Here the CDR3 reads CASSLDRDGRTYEQYF. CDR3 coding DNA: TGTGCCAGCAGCTTAGATAGGGACGGGAGGACCTACGAGCAGTACTTC.

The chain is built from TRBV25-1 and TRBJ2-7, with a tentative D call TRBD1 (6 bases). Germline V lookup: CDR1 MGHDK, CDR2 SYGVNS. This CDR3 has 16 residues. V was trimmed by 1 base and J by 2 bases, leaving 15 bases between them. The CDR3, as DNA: TGTGCCAGCAGTGAATTGACAGGCTCAATCACCTACGAGCAGTACTTC. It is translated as CASSELTGSITYEQYF.

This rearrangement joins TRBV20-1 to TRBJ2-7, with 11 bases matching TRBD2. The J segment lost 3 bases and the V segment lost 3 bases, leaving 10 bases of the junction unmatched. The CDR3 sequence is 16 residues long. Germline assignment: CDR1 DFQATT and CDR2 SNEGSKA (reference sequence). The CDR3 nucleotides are TGCAGTGCTAGCCCGACTAGCGGGAAAGGATTCTACGAGCAGTACTTC. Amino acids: CSASPTSGKGFYEQYF.

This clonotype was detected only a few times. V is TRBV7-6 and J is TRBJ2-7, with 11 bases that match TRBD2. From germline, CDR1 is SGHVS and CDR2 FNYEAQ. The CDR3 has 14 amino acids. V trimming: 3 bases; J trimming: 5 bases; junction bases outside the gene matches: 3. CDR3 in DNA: TGTGCCAGCAGCTTTAGCGGGAGGGCCGACGAGCAGTACTTC. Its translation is CASSFSGRADEQYF. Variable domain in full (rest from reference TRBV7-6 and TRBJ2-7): GAGVSQSPRYKVTKRGQDVALRCDPISGHVSLYWYRQALGQGPEFLTYFNYEAQQDKSGLPNDRFSAERPEGSISTLTIQRTEQRDSAMYRCASSFSGRADEQYFGPGTRLTVT.

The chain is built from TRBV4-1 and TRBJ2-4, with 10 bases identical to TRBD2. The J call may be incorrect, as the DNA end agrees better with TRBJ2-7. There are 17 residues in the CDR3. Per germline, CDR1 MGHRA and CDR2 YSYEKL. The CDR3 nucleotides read TGCGCCAGCAGCGAAACCAGGGGGACTAGCGCTTCCTACGAGCAGTACGTC. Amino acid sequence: CASSETRGTSASYEQYV.

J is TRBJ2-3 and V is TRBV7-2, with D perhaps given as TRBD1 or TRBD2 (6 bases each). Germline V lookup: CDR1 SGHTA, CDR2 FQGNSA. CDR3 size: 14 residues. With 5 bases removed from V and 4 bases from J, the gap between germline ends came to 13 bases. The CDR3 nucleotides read TGTGCCAGCAGCGCGGGACATCGCTCAGATACGCAGTATTTT. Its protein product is CASSAGHRSDTQYF. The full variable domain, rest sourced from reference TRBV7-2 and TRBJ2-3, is GAGVSQSPSNKVTEKGKDVELRCDPISGHTALYWYRQSLGQGLEFLIYFQGNSAPDKSGLPSDRFSAERTGGSVSTLTIQRTQQEDSAVYLCASSAGHRSDTQYFGPGTRLTVL.

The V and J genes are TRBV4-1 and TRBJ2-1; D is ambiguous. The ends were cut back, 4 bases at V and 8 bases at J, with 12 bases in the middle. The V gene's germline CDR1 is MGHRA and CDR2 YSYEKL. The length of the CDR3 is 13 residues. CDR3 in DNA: TGCGCCAGCAGCCCCGGAAAGGACGATGAGCAGTTCTTC. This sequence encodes CASSPGKDDEQFF.

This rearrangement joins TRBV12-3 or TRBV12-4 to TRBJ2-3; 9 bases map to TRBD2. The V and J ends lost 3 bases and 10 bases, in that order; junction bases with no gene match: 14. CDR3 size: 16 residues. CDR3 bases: TGTGCCAGCAGTTTCCCAGGTGGGGCTAGCGGGAATGCGCAGTATTTT. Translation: CASSFPGGASGNAQYF.